One and the same sample provided the 14 T cell receptor beta chains below, sequenced in a study of blood T cell repertoires in COVID-19. Some clones are missing from TCRdb's copy, which holds only in-frame ones; the method was immunoSEQ multiplex PCR. The sample holds 200,000 to 300,000 clones, around four fifths seen once. Sequenced sample: peripheral blood. The source of these receptors is a man under 40 who had recovered from COVID-19.

The gene calls are TRBV11-2 and TRBJ2-3; 7 positions match TRBD2. With V trimmed by 7 bases and J by 5 bases, 21 bases remained unmatched. CDR3 size: 18 residues. Germline V CDR1 and CDR2: SGHAT, FQNNGV. CDR3 loop: CASTVKPSGMEVGDTQYF. Here the CDR3 DNA reads TGTGCCAGCACCGTAAAACCCAGCGGGATGGAGGTTGGAGATACGCAGTATTTT.

This chain joins TRBV6-1 and TRBJ1-5; TRBD1 might be the D (6 bases). CDR3 size: 15 residues. The ends were cut back, 3 bases at V and 4 bases at J, with 13 bases in the middle. The germline V gene encodes CDR1 MNHNS and CDR2 SASEGT. CDR3 residues: CASSEIQGPNQPQHF. The CDR3 nucleotides read TGTGCCAGCAGTGAGATACAGGGCCCAAATCAGCCCCAGCATTTT.

This clone has a count of ten or more. This chain links TRBV5-1 with TRBJ1-2; 9 nucleotides match TRBD1. The junction had 8 bases not matched to a gene; V was cut back by 4 bases and J by 4 bases. CDR1 SGHRS and CDR2 YFSETQ come from the germline V gene. The CDR3 has 15 amino acids. DNA for the CDR3: TGCGCCAGCAGCCCTTGGACAGGGGTAGGCTATGGCTACACCTTC. It codes for CASSPWTGVGYGYTF.

The chain couples TRBV2 to TRBJ1-2; the match to TRBD1 covers 11 bases. Germline assignment: CDR1 SNHLY and CDR2 FYNNEI. The CDR3 is made up of 16 amino acids. Unmatched junction bases numbered 11, after V lost 4 bases and J lost 7 bases. The CDR3 DNA follows: TGTGCCAGCAGTGGGATGGACAGGGGGCATGTATTTGGCTACACCTTC. Its translation: CASSGMDRGHVFGYTF.

This clone was seen only once. V and J are TRBV10-2 and TRBJ2-3; perhaps TRBD1 as D (6 bases). The V and J ends lost 10 bases and 0 bases respectively, with 23 bases between them. Germline V gives CDR1 WSHSY, CDR2 SAAADI. The CDR3 has 17 amino acids. The CDR3 sequence is CATRDRDITSSTDTQYF. The CDR3 DNA is TGCGCCACCCGTGATCGGGACATTACTTCTAGCACAGATACGCAGTATTTT.

J is TRBJ2-2 and V is TRBV6-6; D unclear. The CDR3 extends over 13 amino acids. The V and J ends lost 0 bases and 5 bases respectively, with 4 bases between them. Per the germline V gene, CDR1 is MNHNY and CDR2 is SVGAGI (reference sequence). CDR3 loop: CASSYSATGELFF. The CDR3 DNA reads TGTGCCAGCAGTTACTCAGCTACCGGGGAGCTGTTTTTT.

A word on this clone: An end of the junction does not agree with germline; a read error may underlie this. V usage is TRBV20-1 and J usage is TRBJ1-2; a weak D match, TRBD1 (6 bases). Germline V gene lookup returns CDR1 DFQATT and CDR2 SNEGSKA (reference sequence). This CDR3 has 11 residues. For the CDR3, the DNA is TGCAGTGCTCCGAGACAGGTCCTACCTCTATTC. This sequence encodes CSAPRQVLPLF.

The chain has TRBV5-1 and TRBJ2-7; unclear D gene. This CDR3 contains 14 residues. The germline gives CDR1 SGHRS, CDR2 YFSETQ. V was cut by 1 base and J by 7 bases, with 15 bases left in between. The CDR3, as DNA: TGCGCCAGCAGCTTGACCCGCTTCTCTGCGGAGCAGTACGTC. Translating it yields CASSLTRFSAEQYV.

V gene TRBV7-7 combines with J gene TRBJ2-3; 9 bases fit TRBD1. Germline V lookup: CDR1 SSHAT, CDR2 FNYEAQ (reference sequence). The CDR3 contains 15 residues. J gave up 3 bases and V 3 bases, and 4 bases lay outside the gene matches. CDR3 amino acids: CASSFRDRDTDTQYF. The CDR3 DNA follows: TGTGCCAGCAGCTTCCGGGACAGGGATACAGATACGCAGTATTTT. Using reference TRBV7-7 and TRBJ2-3 for the parts outside the CDR3, the full variable domain is GAGVSQSPRYKVTKRGQDVTLRCDPISSHATLYWYQQALGQGPEFLTYFNYEAQPDKSGLPSDRFSAERPEGSISTLTIQRTEQRDSAMYRCASSFRDRDTDTQYFGPGTRLTVL.

V and J are TRBV19 and TRBJ1-2; tentative D call: TRBD1 (6 bases). This CDR3 has 16 residues. V lost 5 bases and J lost 0, with 16 bases in between. Germline-derived CDR1 and CDR2 are LNHDA and SQIVND (reference sequence). The CDR3 nucleotides read TGTGCCAGTAGTGCTTACGGGACAACAGCTAACTATGGCTACACCTTC. It codes for CASSAYGTTANYGYTF.

CDR3 in DNA: TGTGCCAGCACCACACAGGGAGGGAACATTCAGTACTTC. Encoded protein: CASTTQGGNIQYF. The rearrangement joins TRBV6-5 to TRBJ2-4; D may be TRBD2 (7 bases). This CDR3 has 13 residues. Per the germline V gene, CDR1 is MNHEY and CDR2 is SVGAGI. The germline V and J ends were trimmed by 7 bases and 7 bases, with 14 bases remaining between them.

The rearrangement joins TRBV12-3 or TRBV12-4 to TRBJ1-2; D is possibly TRBD1 (6 bases). Deletions cut 5 bases from V and 7 bases from J, with 14 bases between. The CDR3 covers 13 residues. In DNA form, the CDR3 reads TGTGCCAGCAGTCCGGGTCCCAGGGGTGGCTACACCTTC. Its translation is CASSPGPRGGYTF.

The chain recombines TRBV28 with TRBJ1-2; D ambiguous. The germline V gene encodes CDR1 MDHEN and CDR2 SYDVKM. The CDR3 is 14 amino acids. Deletions cut 7 bases from V and 4 bases from J, with 16 bases between. CDR3 coding DNA: TGTGCCAGCACCTCGGGTGGGGAGGGCTATGGCTACACCTTC. This sequence encodes CASTSGGEGYGYTF.

The rearrangement uses TRBV5-1 and TRBJ1-2; no firm D call. The V and J ends lost 0 bases and 2 bases respectively, with 11 bases between them. CDR3 size: 15 residues. The germline CDR1 and CDR2 sequences are SGHRS and YFSETQ. CDR3 in amino acids: CASSLVSLGNYGYTF. The DNA of the CDR3 is TGCGCCAGCAGCTTGGTGTCTCTCGGGAACTATGGCTACACCTTC.